This T cell receptor (beta chain) was captured by sequencing in a study of glioma-infiltrating T cells. The iRepertoire nested amplicon-rescue multiplex PCR amplified TCR alpha and beta CDR3s from RNA. TCRdb re-called the multiplex PCR reads through MiXCR, storing one row per CDR3 protein. Among around 150,000 distinct CDR3 sequences, about 39% were seen once, and the ten largest hold around 20%. The trim removed 1 base at V and 6 bases at J, leaving 8 bases unmatched. The CDR3 runs to 17 residues. CDR1 is MGHRA, CDR2 YSYEKL, per germline. The V gene is TRBV4-1, the J gene TRBJ2-3; 12 bases are shared with TRBD2. The sequence came from a human donor with low-grade glioma or glioblastoma, undergoing nonglioma brain surgery, or in good health (not recorded which). The sequencing input was glioma tissue, nonneoplastic brain tissue, or PBMCs (not recorded which). CDR3 in DNA: TGCGCCAGCAGCCAAGGAGCTAGCGGGAGGGCCAGCGATACGCAGTATTTT. This encodes CASSQGASGRASDTQYF.